The clone carrying this T cell receptor beta chain occurred a few times. These data are taken from a study of CD8 T cells in Susac syndrome. In the study overall: Treatment status at blood draw for the Susac syndrome patients was therapy-naive, corticosteroids, or intravenous immunoglobulin alone.

RNA amounts of 0.5 to 1 ug underwent reverse transcription with random hexamers. An immunoSEQ multiplex PCR amplified TCR beta CDR3 over 54 Vbeta and 13 Jbeta. TCRdb used MiXCR to reprocess the immunoSEQ multiplex PCR reads, holding one entry per CDR3 protein. This sample has 150,000 to 200,000 distinct CDR3 sequences, with roughly 91% found just once. The CDR3 totals 13 residues. Trimming cost V 3 bases and J 5 bases, with 7 bases left between them. CDR1 is SEHNR, CDR2 FQNEAQ, per germline (reference sequence). TCR beta was sequenced from blood CD8+ and CD4+ T cells. Diagnostic criteria defined recently for definite or probable disease were met by the Susac syndrome patients.

V and J are TRBV7-9 and TRBJ2-2; D is unclear. This receptor was taken from a human donor with Susac syndrome. The sequenced sample consisted of CD4+ T cells from PBMCs. The CDR3 loop reads CASSLMETGELFF. The DNA for the CDR3 is TGTGCCAGCAGCTTGATGGAGACCGGGGAGCTGTTTTTT.